Below are 4 T cell receptor beta chains sequenced from a single sample in a study of blood T cells in healthy people across ages. A second roughly 7 to 11 cycle PCR used barcoded and J-beta primers. TCRdb re-called the 5' RACE reads with MiXCR, one entry per CDR3 protein. The sample lists roughly 730,000 distinct CDR3 sequences, more than 55% occurring once. Input material: blood. Receptors originate from a man aged 35 to 55 in good health.

CDR3 sequence: CASSPWTGNYEQYF. The CDR3 coding sequence is TGTGCCAGCAGCCCCTGGACAGGGAACTACGAGCAGTACTTC. The chain joins TRBV14 to TRBJ2-7; 8 bases fit TRBD1. V shed 4 bases, J shed 3 bases, and the junction held 5 bases outside the gene matches. There are 14 residues in the CDR3. Germline assignment: CDR1 SGHDN and CDR2 FVKESK. Filled out from reference TRBV14 and TRBJ2-7, the complete variable domain reads EAGVTQFPSHSVIEKGQTVTLRCDPISGHDNLYWYRRVMGKEIKFLLHFVKESKQDESGMPNNRFLAERTGGTYSTLKVQPAELEDSGVYFCASSPWTGNYEQYFGPGTRLTVT.

V gene TRBV20-1 combines with J gene TRBJ2-1, with D tentatively TRBD2 (6 bases). The DNA matches TRBJ2-7 better at its end, which makes the J call doubtful. Germline V gives CDR1 DFQATT, CDR2 SNEGSKA (reference sequence). The CDR3 contains 16 residues. CDR3 nucleotides: TGCAGTGCTAGAGATTTTATTCGGGTGGGGGGCTACGAGCAGTACTTC. This translates into CSARDFIRVGGYEQYF.

The chain carries TRBV5-1 and TRBJ2-1; 7 bases fit TRBD1. Germline loops: CDR1 SGHRS, CDR2 YFSETQ. V was pared by 0 bases and J by 7 bases, with 7 bases of the junction left unmatched. There are 15 residues in the CDR3. The chain's CDR3 is CASSLAATGINEQFF. DNA for the CDR3: TGCGCCAGCAGCTTGGCTGCGACAGGGATTAATGAGCAGTTCTTC.

The chain joins TRBV15 to TRBJ1-2; possibly TRBD1 for D (5 bases). With 6 bases removed from V and 2 bases from J, the gap between germline ends came to 10 bases. The CDR3 loop spans 13 amino acids. In germline, CDR1 is LNHNV, CDR2 YYDKDF (reference sequence). The CDR3 loop reads CATSTRGNYGYTF. The CDR3, as DNA: TGTGCCACCAGTACGAGGGGCAACTATGGCTACACCTTC. Based on the CDR3 plus reference TRBV15 and TRBJ1-2, the full variable domain is DAMVIQNPRYQVTQFGKPVTLSCSQTLNHNVMYWYQQKSSQAPKLLFHYYDKDFNNEADTPDNFQSRRPNTSFCFLDIRSPGLGDTAMYLCATSTRGNYGYTFGSGTRLTVV.